This is a list of T cell receptor beta chains from one sample in a study of post-analysis software for immune sequencing data. TCRdb itself ran the PCR reads through MiXCR, one entry per CDR3 protein. The sample contains a few hundred thousand distinct CDR3 sequences, 36% of which appear only once. The sequencing sample was made of blood. The origin of the receptors is a girl aged 5-17 years with multiple sclerosis. The CDR3 runs from the conserved cysteine through the conserved F or W. D genes are given only for firm matches. Clone size is stated in some rows and not others, as once, few, many or a class when expanded.

V gene	D gene	J gene	clone size	CDR3 DNA	CDR3 protein
TRBV20-1	TRBD1	TRBJ2-7	few	TGCAGTGCTGCGGTTTTACAGGGGAACCACGAGCAGTACTTC	CSAAVLQGNHEQYF
TRBV15	TRBD2	TRBJ2-3	NA	TGTGCCACCAGCAGAGATTCCCCGGTTAGCGGGAGTCAGGAGTATTTT	CATSRDSPVSGSQEYF
TRBV11-2	TRBD1	TRBJ1-1	few	TGTGCCAGCAGCTTAACGGGACAGGGCAGGACTGAAGCTTTCTTT	CASSLTGQGRTEAFF
TRBV24-1	NA	TRBJ1-5	few	TGTGCCACCAGTGACCGACAGCCCCAGCATTTT	CATSDRQPQHF
TRBV7-2	NA	TRBJ2-5	many	TGTGCCAGCAGCCGCACTAGCTCGTACCAAGAGACCCAGTACTTC	CASSRTSSYQETQYF
TRBV12-3/TRBV12-4	TRBD1	TRBJ2-5	NA	TGTGCCAGCAGTTTGGGGGACAGGGGGAGAGAGACCCAGTACTTC	CASSLGDRGRETQYF
TRBV27	NA	TRBJ2-1	NA	TGTGCCAGCGGCACAAGGAATAAGCAGTTCTTC	CASGTRNKQFF
TRBV4-1	TRBD2	TRBJ2-1	NA	TGCGCCAGTAAAGACCTCGCGGGGGGAGGTAACAATGAGCAGTTCTTC	CASKDLAGGGNNEQFF
TRBV7-9	NA	TRBJ1-2	NA	TGTACCAGCAGTCTCCCCCCAGGCTATGGCTACACCTTC	CTSSLPPGYGYTF
TRBV19	NA	TRBJ2-3	many	TGTGCCAGTAGTATAGGTAGCGGATCCGGAGATACGCAGTATTTT	CASSIGSGSGDTQYF
TRBV7-2	NA	TRBJ1-1	NA	TGTGCCAGCAGTTCAGGGCCTGAAGCTTTCTTT	CASSSGPEAFF
TRBV7-2	TRBD2	TRBJ2-5	many	TGTGCCAGCAGCTTAAGCCTAGCGGGAGAGACCCAGTACTTC	CASSLSLAGETQYF
TRBV20-1	NA	TRBJ1-2	few	TGCAGTATCAAAGCGGCGGAGGACTATGGCTACACCTTC	CSIKAAEDYGYTF
TRBV19	NA	TRBJ2-3	few	TGTGCCAGCGCCAAAGGGTCTAGCACAGATACGCAGTATTTT	CASAKGSSTDTQYF
TRBV6-1	TRBD1	TRBJ1-5	NA	TGTGCCAGCAGTGGGCAGGGGGCGGATCAGCCCCAGCATTTT	CASSGQGADQPQHF
TRBV28	NA	TRBJ2-7	NA	TGTGCCAGCAGCAACCTCCTGACAGTCCGATCCTACGAGCAGTACTTC	CASSNLLTVRSYEQYF
TRBV7-6	NA	TRBJ1-5	many	TGTGCCAGCAGCCAAGAGGGTAACGGGCCCCAGCATTTT	CASSQEGNGPQHF
TRBV12-3/TRBV12-4	NA	TRBJ2-2	NA	TGTGCCAGCAGTTTAGCGGGAATAGACCACACCGGGGAGCGGTTTTTT	CASSLAGIDHTGERFF